These 18 T cell receptor beta chains originate from one sample sequenced in a study of vaccination and CD4 T cells after COVID-19. Antigen specificity for these receptors is unknown. Treatment given: approximately nine-day PBMC culture with coronavirus spike peptide pools or control peptides (ViraFEST assay). The assay that was used to sequence DNA from cultured CD4+ T cells was the Oncomine TCR Beta short-read assay. Via MiXCR, TCRdb re-called the PCR reads, giving one row per CDR3 protein. Of over 11,000 distinct CDR3 sequences listed, roughly 61% were seen once; the top ten hold just under 20%. Sequenced: CD4+ T cells from blood, cultured in vitro. The receptors were gathered from a human donor who had recovered from COVID-19.

J is TRBJ2-5 and V is TRBV20-1; 7 positions match TRBD2. The CDR3 consists of 16 residues. CDR1 DFQATT and CDR2 SNEGSKA come from the germline V gene (reference sequence). Trimming removed 0 bases from V and 7 bases from J; junction bases left unmatched: 14. The CDR3 region is CSARERLADPWGTQYF. The CDR3 coding sequence is TGCAGTGCTAGAGAGCGGCTAGCGGACCCCTGGGGGACCCAGTACTTC.

The V call is TRBV27, the J call TRBJ1-2, with D maybe TRBD1 (6 bases). V dropped 6 bases and J dropped 4 bases, with 18 bases sitting between them. This CDR3 has 15 amino acids. Germline CDR1 and CDR2: MNHEY and SMNVEV (reference sequence). CDR3 sequence reads: CASSVTGFSFYGYTF. CDR3 in DNA: TGTGCCAGCAGCGTCACAGGGTTTTCGTTCTATGGCTACACCTTC.

The V and J genes are TRBV24-1 and TRBJ1-6; 7 bases match TRBD1. V lost 0 bases to trimming and J lost 9 bases; unmatched junction nucleotides: 4. The length of the CDR3 is 15 residues. CDR1 KGHDR and CDR2 SFDVKD come from the germline V gene. CDR3 sequence reads: CATSDLRGQGSPLHF. The CDR3 DNA reads as TGTGCCACCAGTGATTTGAGGGGGCAGGGTTCACCCCTCCACTTT.

This chain uses TRBV30 with TRBJ2-6; 7 bases fit TRBD1. J lost 0 bases, V lost 1 base, and 12 bases had no gene match. Germline V gene lookup returns CDR1 GTSNPN and CDR2 SVGIG (reference sequence). The CDR3 is 19 amino acids. The CDR3: CAWSAFQGDLFSGANVLTF. CDR3 in DNA: TGTGCCTGGAGTGCCTTCCAGGGGGACCTCTTCTCTGGGGCCAACGTCCTGACTTTC.

This clonotype was counted a single time. The chain recombines TRBV20-1 with TRBJ2-1, with D hard to call. The CDR3 contains 13 residues. Per germline, CDR1 DFQATT and CDR2 SNEGSKA (reference sequence). V was shortened by 3 bases and J by 2 bases, with 8 bases between the two germline ends. The CDR3 DNA sequence: TGCAGTGCTAGGGAGCACCCCTACAATGAGCAGTTCTTC. Encoded protein: CSAREHPYNEQFF.

The chain combines TRBV30 with TRBJ1-1, with no clear D. The germline gives CDR1 GTSNPN, CDR2 SVGIG (reference sequence). This CDR3 spans 14 amino acids. Between the trimmed V and J ends, which lost 0 bases and 1 base, there was a span of 9 bases. CDR3 DNA sequence: TGTGCCTGGAGTGTACGGTCAGGGAACACTGAAGCTTTCTTT. This encodes CAWSVRSGNTEAFF. Supplemented by reference TRBV30 and TRBJ1-1, the full variable domain reads SQTIHQWPATLVQPVGSPLSLECTVEGTSNPNLYWYRQAAGRGLQLLFYSVGIGQISSEVPQNLSASRPQDRQFILSSKKLLLSDSGFYLCAWSVRSGNTEAFFGQGTRLTVV.

The chain carries TRBV7-2 and TRBJ2-7, with 10 bases matching TRBD2. The CDR3 loop spans 18 amino acids. The V gene end was trimmed by 3 bases and the J gene end by 0 bases; junction bases not matched to a gene: 11. Germline CDR1 and CDR2: SGHTA and FQGNSA. CDR3 bases: TGTGCCAGCAGCTTCGCTAGCGGGAGTGGTTGGGGCTCCTACGAGCAGTACTTC. Encoded protein: CASSFASGSGWGSYEQYF.

In this sample, this clonotype turned up a few times. The chain combines TRBV6-1 with TRBJ1-5, with D perhaps matching TRBD1 (5 bases). The CDR3 is 15 amino acids. V was shortened by 7 bases and J by 1 base, with 14 bases between the two germline ends. Germline assignment: CDR1 MNHNS and CDR2 SASEGT. The CDR3 coding sequence is TGTGCCAGCACACAAGGGACGGACAGCAATCAGCCCCAGCATTTT. Translating it yields CASTQGTDSNQPQHF.

The gene calls are TRBV7-2 and TRBJ2-5; possibly TRBD2 for D (5 bases). The CDR3 loop spans 15 amino acids. CDR1 SGHTA and CDR2 FQGNSA come from the germline V gene. Deletions cut 1 base from V and 2 bases from J, with 11 bases between. The DNA for the CDR3 is TGTGCCAGCAGCTTAGAACGGGGTGCACAAGAGACCCAGTACTTC. It encodes CASSLERGAQETQYF.

This rearrangement joins TRBV15 to TRBJ2-5; no firm D call. V lost 1 base and J 0 bases, leaving 9 bases between the germline ends. Germline CDR1 reads LNHNV; CDR2 reads YYDKDF (reference sequence). The CDR3 consists of 15 residues. The CDR3 DNA sequence: TGTGCCACCAGCAGAGCGTCTTCGTACCAAGAGACCCAGTACTTC. Its protein product is CATSRASSYQETQYF.

The chain couples TRBV20-1 to TRBJ1-1; possibly TRBD1 for D (5 bases). Germline CDR1 reads DFQATT; CDR2 reads SNEGSKA (reference sequence). The length of the CDR3 is 13 residues. Trimming left V 4 bases short and J 0 bases short, with 9 bases between. In nucleotides, the CDR3 is TGCAGTGCTATTAAACAGGTGAACACTGAAGCTTTCTTT. Translating gives CSAIKQVNTEAFF.

This clonotype has just a few counts. The chain has TRBV28 and TRBJ2-7, with D possibly being TRBD2 (11 bases). Trimming pared 6 bases from V and 7 bases from J, leaving 34 bases between. The CDR3 is made up of 19 amino acids. The germline gives CDR1 MDHEN, CDR2 SYDVKM. The CDR3 sequence: CASRDRDRGLAGGPREQYF. The CDR3 nucleotides read TGTGCCAGCAGAGACCGGGACAGGGGTTTAGCGGGAGGGCCTAGGGAGCAGTACTTC.

The rearrangement links TRBV7-2 to TRBJ1-2; TRBD1 matches 8 bases. CDR1 SGHTA and CDR2 FQGNSA come from the germline V gene. The CDR3 is 14 amino acids. J was trimmed by 7 bases and V by 4 bases; bases with no gene match: 8. Written as DNA, the CDR3 is TGTGCCAGCAGCTCAGGGACAGGTCAACCTGGCTACACCTTC. Its translation: CASSSGTGQPGYTF.

The chain combines TRBV28 with TRBJ1-6; D is ambiguous. V lost 10 bases and J lost 9, with 16 bases in between. The CDR3 length is 13 residues. Germline V lookup: CDR1 MDHEN, CDR2 SYDVKM. In nucleotides, the CDR3 is TGTGCCACCGCCGATAATCGCGGTTCACCCCTCCACTTT. It translates to CATADNRGSPLHF.

J is TRBJ2-1 and V is TRBV20-1; a weak D match, TRBD2 (5 bases). The V end lost 0 bases, the J end lost 0 bases, and 9 bases lay between the germline ends. The CDR3 is 15 amino acids. Germline assignment: CDR1 DFQATT and CDR2 SNEGSKA (reference sequence). In DNA, the CDR3 is TGCAGTGCTAGAGAGGGAGCGAGCTCCTACAATGAGCAGTTCTTC. The encoded protein is CSAREGASSYNEQFF.

The V gene is TRBV5-4, the J gene TRBJ1-2; D is undetermined. The CDR3 contains 15 residues. Germline values: CDR1 SGHNT, CDR2 YYREEE (reference sequence). V was clipped by 0 bases and J by 4 bases, with 13 bases between them. The CDR3 sequence: CASSLDPLSGYGYTF. The CDR3 bases are TGTGCCAGCAGCTTGGATCCTCTTTCAGGCTATGGCTACACCTTC.

This clonotype has just a few counts. This chain uses TRBV7-9 with TRBJ2-7, with D maybe TRBD1 (5 bases). CDR3 length: 16 residues. V was trimmed by 3 bases and J by 1 base, leaving 16 bases between them. Germline V CDR1 and CDR2: SEHNR, FQNEAQ (reference sequence). The CDR3 here is CASSFLLGQGSYEQYF. The CDR3 region has the DNA TGTGCCAGCAGCTTTTTATTAGGGCAGGGTTCCTACGAGCAGTACTTC. The full variable domain, its missing parts supplied by reference TRBV7-9 and TRBJ2-7, is DTGVSQNPRHKITKRGQNVTFRCDPISEHNRLYWYRQTLGQGPEFLTYFQNEAQLEKSRLLSDRFSAERPKGSFSTLEIQRTEQGDSAMYLCASSFLLGQGSYEQYFGPGTRLTVT.

The chain links TRBV6-1 to TRBJ2-7, with 9 bases identical to TRBD2. V shed 6 bases and J 1 base; nucleotides not matched to a gene: 10. This CDR3 spans 16 amino acids. Germline V gene sequence: CDR1 MNHNS, CDR2 SASEGT. CDR3 region: CASSPGLTSGSYEQYF. The CDR3 region has the DNA TGTGCCAGCAGCCCAGGTTTGACTAGCGGATCCTACGAGCAGTACTTC.